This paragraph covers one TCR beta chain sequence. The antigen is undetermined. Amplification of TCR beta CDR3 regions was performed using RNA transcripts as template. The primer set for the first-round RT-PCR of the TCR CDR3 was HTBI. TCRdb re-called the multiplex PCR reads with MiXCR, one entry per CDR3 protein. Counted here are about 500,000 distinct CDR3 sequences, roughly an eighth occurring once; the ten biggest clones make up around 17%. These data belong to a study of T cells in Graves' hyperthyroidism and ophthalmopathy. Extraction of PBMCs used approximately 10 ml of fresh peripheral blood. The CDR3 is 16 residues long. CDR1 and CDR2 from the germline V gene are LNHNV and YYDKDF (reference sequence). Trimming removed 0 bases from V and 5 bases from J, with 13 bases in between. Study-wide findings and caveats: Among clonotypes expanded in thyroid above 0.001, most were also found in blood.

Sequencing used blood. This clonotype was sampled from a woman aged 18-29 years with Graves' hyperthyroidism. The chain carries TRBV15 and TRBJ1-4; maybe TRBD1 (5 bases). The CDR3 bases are TGTGCCACCAGCAGAGATGGAAAGGGGTACAATGAAAAACTGTTTTTT. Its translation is CATSRDGKGYNEKLFF.